This TCR beta chain was found in a study of OX40 agonist ivuxolimab in advanced cancers. Overall study context: The study enrolled dose-escalation patients with hepatocellular carcinoma, melanoma, renal cell or head and neck cancer.

The assay was immunoSEQ multiplex PCR, and TCRdb's table has in-frame clones only and misses some. Among about 73,000 clones listed, just under 90% were seen once. The sequencing here drew on CD4+ or CD8+ T cells sorted from blood, taken in a trial of the OX40 agonist ivuxolimab. This sequence was found in an adult with an advanced solid tumor such as melanoma, head and neck, liver or kidney cancer.

CDR3 residues: CASSPGTGVGLGQPQHF. The CDR3 DNA reads TGTGCCAGCAGCCCCGGGACAGGGGTAGGCTTGGGTCAGCCCCAGCATTTT. The chain has TRBV7-9 and TRBJ1-5, with 10 nucleotides matching TRBD1. From germline, CDR1 is SEHNR and CDR2 FQNEAQ (reference sequence). Germline trimming cut 5 bases from V and 6 bases from J; bases unmatched to any gene: 13. The CDR3 runs 17 residues.